A single sample gave rise to the 25 T cell receptor beta chains below, sequenced in a study of cytomegalovirus exposure and HLA in healthy donors. 13 Jbeta primers and 60 Vbeta primers were used for the PCR. Here immunoSEQ multiplex PCR was the method, and the copy in TCRdb shows in-frame clones only, minus some. The data hold roughly 150,000 clones, with approximately 80% observed a single time. Sequencing input: PBMCs. The receptors shown here come from a woman in her thirties or forties in good health and CMV-seronegative.

This chain joins TRBV29-1 and TRBJ2-1; a weak D match, TRBD2 (5 bases). This CDR3 is built from 18 residues. CDR1 is SQVTM and CDR2 is ANQGSEA in the germline V gene. Deletions cut 2 bases from V and 5 bases from J, with 25 bases between. The CDR3 spells CSVEKGWGSPDYNNEQFF. The DNA of the CDR3 is TGCAGCGTTGAAAAGGGATGGGGTTCTCCTGACTACAACAATGAGCAGTTCTTC.

The genes are TRBV5-6 and TRBJ2-5; 7 positions match TRBD1. The CDR3 is made up of 15 amino acids. Germline trimming cut 4 bases from V and 1 base from J; bases unmatched to any gene: 7. Germline lookup yields CDR1 SGHDT and CDR2 YYEEEE. The DNA for the CDR3 is TGTGCCAGCAGCGTAAGGGGACAGACCCAAGAGACCCAGTACTTC. It codes for CASSVRGQTQETQYF.

V usage is TRBV12-5 and J usage is TRBJ2-5; D might be TRBD2 (5 bases). The CDR3 has 16 amino acids. CDR1 is LGHNT and CDR2 is FRNRAP in the germline V gene. Trimming removed 7 bases from V and 4 bases from J, with 22 bases in between. CDR3 sequence reads: CASALDTGSWGETQYF. CDR3 nucleotide sequence: TGTGCTAGTGCTCTCGACACGGGGTCCTGGGGAGAGACCCAGTACTTC.

This chain uses TRBV6-6 with TRBJ1-1; D is undetermined. V lost 5 bases and J 0 bases, leaving 7 bases between the germline ends. From germline, CDR1 is MNHNY and CDR2 SVGAGI (reference sequence). CDR3 size: 13 residues. CDR3 residues: CASSVRVNTEAFF. The CDR3 DNA reads as TGTGCCAGCAGTGTCCGGGTGAACACTGAAGCTTTCTTT.

The chain employs TRBV7-2 and TRBJ2-3; D perhaps matches TRBD2 (5 bases). The CDR3 consists of 14 residues. V lost 0 bases to trimming and J lost 2 bases, with 6 bases between them. CDR1 SGHTA and CDR2 FQGNSA come from the germline V gene. CDR3 amino acids: CASSLARDTDTQYF. DNA for the CDR3: TGTGCCAGCAGCTTAGCCCGGGACACAGATACGCAGTATTTT.

The gene calls are TRBV4-2 and TRBJ2-1, with a weak D call TRBD1 (5 bases). CDR3 length: 13 amino acids. Germline V gives CDR1 LGHNA, CDR2 YNFKEQ. The V end was cut by 4 bases, the J end by 8 bases, with 12 bases between. CDR3 nucleotide sequence: TGTGCCAGCAGCCTTCGGACATATGATGAGCAGTTCTTC. Encoded protein: CASSLRTYDEQFF.

The chain couples TRBV27 to TRBJ1-3; 8 positions agree with TRBD1. CDR3 length equals 17 residues. V lost 0 bases to trimming and J lost 3 bases; unmatched junction nucleotides: 7. The germline V gene encodes CDR1 MNHEY and CDR2 SMNVEV (reference sequence). CDR3 region: CASSLSFRTGFGNTIYF. CDR3 nucleotide sequence: TGTGCCAGCAGTTTATCTTTTAGGACAGGGTTTGGAAACACCATATATTTT.

The table lists this clone with a few counts. The chain uses TRBV5-4 and TRBJ1-1; 7 nucleotides match TRBD1. V dropped 4 bases and J dropped 1; count of bases not matched to a gene: 4. The germline V gene has CDR1 SGHNT and CDR2 YYREEE (reference sequence). CDR3 size: 14 residues. DNA of the CDR3: TGTGCCAGCAGCGGAGGGGGCGCGAACACTGAAGCTTTCTTT. Translated, it gives CASSGGGANTEAFF. Full variable domain (outside the CDR3, taken from reference TRBV5-4 and TRBJ1-1): ETGVTQSPTHLIKTRGQQVTLRCSSQSGHNTVSWYQQALGQGPQFIFQYYREEENGRGNFPPRFSGLQFPNYSSELNVNALELDDSALYLCASSGGGANTEAFFGQGTRLTVV.

With respect to this clone: An end of the junction does not agree with germline; a read error may underlie this. The DNA for the CDR3 is TGTGCCAGCAGCCCGGGAGGGCGCGGGGAAGGATTC. Translation: CASSPGGRGEGF. The rearrangement uses TRBV5-4 and TRBJ1-2; D not resolved. Germline lookup yields CDR1 SGHNT and CDR2 YYREEE (reference sequence). This CDR3 is 12 amino acids long.

V is TRBV28 and J is TRBJ1-2, with D unclear. CDR3 size: 12 residues. Germline V gives CDR1 MDHEN, CDR2 SYDVKM. V was trimmed by 6 bases and J by 4 bases, leaving 9 bases between them. CDR3 coding DNA: TGTGCCAGCAGACCGGGTTCCTATGGCTACACCTTC. It codes for CASRPGSYGYTF.

V gene TRBV4-3 combines with J gene TRBJ2-1; TRBD2 agrees at 7 bases. This CDR3 has 19 amino acids. Unmatched junction bases numbered 20, after V lost 3 bases and J lost 6 bases. Per the germline V gene, CDR1 is LGHNA and CDR2 is YSLEER. The CDR3 is CASSQLVAGDPSEANEQFF. The CDR3 nucleotides read TGCGCCAGCAGCCAGCTGGTGGCGGGAGATCCCTCCGAAGCCAATGAGCAGTTCTTC.

This sequence joins TRBV28 and TRBJ1-2, with D maybe TRBD1 (6 bases). The CDR3 covers 14 residues. V was cut by 10 bases and J by 0 bases, with 15 bases left in between. CDR1 is MDHEN, CDR2 SYDVKM, per germline. The CDR3 DNA reads TGTGCCACCGCACCGGGGACACCTAACTATGGCTACACCTTC. Translated, it gives CATAPGTPNYGYTF.

The chain uses TRBV5-8 and TRBJ2-5; D may be TRBD1 (5 bases). V was clipped by 1 base and J by 5 bases, with 9 bases between them. The CDR3 is 13 residues long. Germline CDR1 reads SGHTS; CDR2 reads YDEGEE. CDR3 nucleotide sequence: TGTGCCAGCAGCTTGTCAGGGCGGGAGACCCAGTACTTC. Its translation: CASSLSGRETQYF.

This clone turned up a few times. J is TRBJ2-4 and V is TRBV28; tentative D call: TRBD2 (5 bases). Germline lookup yields CDR1 MDHEN and CDR2 SYDVKM. This CDR3 spans 14 amino acids. The V and J ends lost 5 bases and 5 bases respectively, with 13 bases between them. The CDR3 is CASSEGGTQNIQYF. CDR3 in DNA: TGTGCCAGCAGTGAGGGCGGCACGCAAAACATTCAGTACTTC.

V and J are TRBV11-2 and TRBJ2-3; TRBD2 matches 7 bases. The germline gives CDR1 SGHAT, CDR2 FQNNGV. The CDR3 extends over 16 amino acids. Losses at the gene ends were 3 bases for V and 4 bases for J; bases not matched to a gene: 10. The CDR3 reads CASSFRGRATADTQYF. The CDR3 coding sequence is TGTGCCAGCAGCTTTCGAGGGAGGGCCACCGCAGATACGCAGTATTTT.

This clone was recorded once. This sequence joins TRBV11-3 and TRBJ1-1, with TRBD1 matching 10 bases. Germline V gene sequence: CDR1 SGHNT, CDR2 YENEEA. The CDR3 totals 16 residues. The ends lost 4 bases at V and 0 bases at J; junction bases unmatched: 5. Here the CDR3 reads CASSYGQGGMNTEAFF. The CDR3 bases are TGTGCCAGCAGCTACGGACAGGGGGGCATGAACACTGAAGCTTTCTTT. Full variable domain (missing parts from reference TRBV11-3 and TRBJ1-1): EAGVVQSPRYKIIEKKQPVAFWCNPISGHNTLYWYLQNLGQGPELLIRYENEEAVDDSQLPKDRFSAERLKGVDSTLKIQPAELGDSAVYLCASSYGQGGMNTEAFFGQGTRLTVV.

This rearrangement joins TRBV5-6 to TRBJ2-3; D remains unclear. Germline V gene sequence: CDR1 SGHDT, CDR2 YYEEEE. V was cut by 4 bases and J by 2 bases, with 14 bases left in between. The CDR3 is 15 amino acids. The CDR3 coding sequence is TGTGCCAGCAGCATCAAGGAGTGGTACACAGATACGCAGTATTTT. Translated, it gives CASSIKEWYTDTQYF.

V and J are TRBV6-1 and TRBJ2-1; D not certain. CDR1 and CDR2 from the germline V gene are MNHNS and SASEGT. The V end was cut by 2 bases, the J end by 0 bases, with 8 bases between. The CDR3 sequence is 15 residues long. The DNA of the CDR3 is TGTGCCAGCAGTGAAAACCCTAGCTCCTACAATGAGCAGTTCTTC. Protein product: CASSENPSSYNEQFF.

The rearrangement joins TRBV6-5 to TRBJ2-7; possible D gene TRBD1, 6 bases. Germline CDR1 and CDR2: MNHEY and SVGAGI. CDR3 length: 15 residues. V was trimmed by 0 bases and J by 2 bases, leaving 11 bases between them. In nucleotides, the CDR3 is TGTGCCAGCAGTTACTCGGCCAGGGGTGCCTACGAGCAGTACTTC. It encodes CASSYSARGAYEQYF.

The gene calls are TRBV28 and TRBJ1-5, with D perhaps matching TRBD1 (5 bases). Germline V CDR1 and CDR2: MDHEN, SYDVKM. Between the trimmed V and J ends, which lost 4 bases and 4 bases, there was a span of 11 bases. There are 14 residues in the CDR3. As DNA, the CDR3 is TGTGCCAGCAGTTGGGTCAGGGTGAATCAGCCCCAGCATTTT. It codes for CASSWVRVNQPQHF.

The chain joins TRBV10-3 to TRBJ1-2; possibly TRBD1 for D (5 bases). V dropped 0 bases and J dropped 3 bases, with 14 bases sitting between them. This CDR3 spans 16 amino acids. The V gene's germline CDR1 is ENHRY and CDR2 SYGVKD. The CDR3 region has the DNA TGTGCCATCAGTGAGTCGGGGCCTACCCGGGACTATGGCTACACCTTC. Amino acids: CAISESGPTRDYGYTF.

The chain carries TRBV28 and TRBJ1-5; TRBD1 is a possible D gene (6 bases). There are 14 residues in the CDR3. The V end was cut by 3 bases, the J end by 6 bases, with 12 bases between. CDR1 is MDHEN and CDR2 is SYDVKM in the germline V gene. In nucleotides, the CDR3 is TGTGCCAGCAGTTTCCCGACAGGATTTCAGCCCCAGCATTTT. This sequence encodes CASSFPTGFQPQHF.

The chain combines TRBV7-2 with TRBJ2-6, with a weak D call TRBD2 (6 bases). The CDR3 has 15 amino acids. CDR1 and CDR2 (germline): SGHTA, FQGNSA. Trimming left V 3 bases short and J 2 bases short, with 8 bases between. This CDR3 reads CASSFSGAGANVLTF. CDR3 bases: TGTGCCAGCAGCTTTTCGGGGGCTGGGGCCAACGTCCTGACTTTC.

This sequence joins TRBV7-6 and TRBJ1-6; D is ambiguous. V was pared by 1 base and J by 5 bases, with 6 bases between. Germline assignment: CDR1 SGHVS and CDR2 FNYEAQ. This CDR3 has 14 amino acids. Written as DNA, the CDR3 is TGTGCCAGCAGCTTAGGTCAGGATAATTCACCCCTCCACTTT. It encodes CASSLGQDNSPLHF.

The chain links TRBV18 to TRBJ1-2, with a possible D match to TRBD1 (6 bases). Germline CDR1 KGHSH, CDR2 LQKENI. This CDR3 contains 13 residues. Trimming left V 1 base short and J 6 bases short, with 9 bases between. The CDR3 DNA is TGTGCCAGCTCACCACTAAACAGGGATGGCTACACCTTC. Residues: CASSPLNRDGYTF.